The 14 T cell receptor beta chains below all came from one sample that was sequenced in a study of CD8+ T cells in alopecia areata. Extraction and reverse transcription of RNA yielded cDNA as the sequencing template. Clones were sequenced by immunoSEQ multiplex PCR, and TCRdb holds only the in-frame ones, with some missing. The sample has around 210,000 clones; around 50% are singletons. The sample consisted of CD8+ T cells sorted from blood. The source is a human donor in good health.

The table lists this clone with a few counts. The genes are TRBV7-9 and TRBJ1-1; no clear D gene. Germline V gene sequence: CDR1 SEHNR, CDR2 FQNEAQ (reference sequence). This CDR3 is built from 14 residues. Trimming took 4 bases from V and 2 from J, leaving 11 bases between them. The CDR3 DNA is TGTGCCAGCAGCTCTGACTACCACAACACTGAAGCTTTCTTT. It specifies CASSSDYHNTEAFF.

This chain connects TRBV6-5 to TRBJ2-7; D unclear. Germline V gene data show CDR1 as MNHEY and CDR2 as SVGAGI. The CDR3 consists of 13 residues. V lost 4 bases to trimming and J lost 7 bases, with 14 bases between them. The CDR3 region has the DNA TGTGCCAGCAGTTCCGATCCCCCGGTGGAGCAGTACTTC. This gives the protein CASSSDPPVEQYF.

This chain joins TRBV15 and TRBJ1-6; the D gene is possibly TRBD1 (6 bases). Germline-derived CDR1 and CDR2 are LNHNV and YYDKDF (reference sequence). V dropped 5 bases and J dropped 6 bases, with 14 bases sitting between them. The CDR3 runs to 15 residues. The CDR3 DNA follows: TGTGCCACCAGCGAGGGGGGCCGTATTAATTCACCCCTCCACTTT. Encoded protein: CATSEGGRINSPLHF.

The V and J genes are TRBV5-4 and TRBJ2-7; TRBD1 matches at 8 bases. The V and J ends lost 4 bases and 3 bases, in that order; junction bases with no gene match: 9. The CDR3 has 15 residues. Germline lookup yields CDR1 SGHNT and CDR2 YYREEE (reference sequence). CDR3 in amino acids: CASSNSRGPNYEQYF. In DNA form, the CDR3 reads TGTGCCAGCAGCAACAGCAGGGGGCCAAACTACGAGCAGTACTTC.

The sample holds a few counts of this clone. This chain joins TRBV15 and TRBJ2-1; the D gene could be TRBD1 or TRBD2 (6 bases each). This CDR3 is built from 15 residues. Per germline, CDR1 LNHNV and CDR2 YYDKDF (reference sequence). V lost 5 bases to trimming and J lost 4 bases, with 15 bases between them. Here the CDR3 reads CATSGLQGRYNEQFF. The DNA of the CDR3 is TGTGCCACCAGCGGACTACAGGGTCGATACAATGAGCAGTTCTTC.

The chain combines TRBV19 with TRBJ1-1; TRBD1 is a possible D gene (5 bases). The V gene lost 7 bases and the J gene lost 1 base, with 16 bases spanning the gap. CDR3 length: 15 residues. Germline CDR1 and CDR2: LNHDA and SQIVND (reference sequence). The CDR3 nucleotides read TGTGCCAGTACCCTGGGGGGGAGAGGGAACACTGAAGCTTTCTTT. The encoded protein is CASTLGGRGNTEAFF.

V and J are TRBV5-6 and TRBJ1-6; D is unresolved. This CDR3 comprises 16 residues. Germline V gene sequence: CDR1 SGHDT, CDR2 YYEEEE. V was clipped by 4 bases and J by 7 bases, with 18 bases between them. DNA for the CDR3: TGTGCCAGCAGCCCCGGAGGGTCCCGCATGAATTCACCCCTCCACTTT. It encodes CASSPGGSRMNSPLHF. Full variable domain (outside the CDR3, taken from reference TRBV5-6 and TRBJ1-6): DAGVTQSPTHLIKTRGQQVTLRCSPKSGHDTVSWYQQALGQGPQFIFQYYEEEERQRGNFPDRFSGHQFPNYSSELNVNALLLGDSALYLCASSPGGSRMNSPLHFGNGTRLTVT.

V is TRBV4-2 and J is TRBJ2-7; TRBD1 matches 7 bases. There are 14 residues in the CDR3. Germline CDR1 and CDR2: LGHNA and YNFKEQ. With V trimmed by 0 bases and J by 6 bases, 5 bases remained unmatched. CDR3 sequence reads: CASSQEGGVSEQYF. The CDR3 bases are TGTGCCAGCAGCCAAGAAGGGGGCGTCTCCGAGCAGTACTTC.

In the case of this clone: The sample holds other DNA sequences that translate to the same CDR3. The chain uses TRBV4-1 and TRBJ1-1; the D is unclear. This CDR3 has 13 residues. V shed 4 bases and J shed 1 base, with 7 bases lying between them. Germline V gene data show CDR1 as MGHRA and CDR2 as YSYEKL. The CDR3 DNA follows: TGCGCCAGCAGCCCCCTCGGGAACACTGAAGCTTTCTTT. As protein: CASSPLGNTEAFF.

In DNA, the CDR3 is TGTGCCACCAGCAGATTATCCGGGACTAGGGGCGATGAGCAGTTCTTC. Translation: CATSRLSGTRGDEQFF. V gene TRBV15 combines with J gene TRBJ2-1; TRBD2 matches at 8 bases. This CDR3 spans 16 amino acids. The trim removed 2 bases at V and 8 bases at J, leaving 11 bases unmatched. Germline CDR1 is LNHNV and CDR2 is YYDKDF (reference sequence).

As DNA, the CDR3 is TGTGCCAGCAGTGAAAGCGAACTCTATGGCTACACCTTC. The encoded protein is CASSESELYGYTF. The chain couples TRBV2 to TRBJ1-2; D uncertain. There are 13 residues in the CDR3. Germline assignment: CDR1 SNHLY and CDR2 FYNNEI. The V gene lost 2 bases and the J gene lost 4 bases, with 8 bases spanning the gap.

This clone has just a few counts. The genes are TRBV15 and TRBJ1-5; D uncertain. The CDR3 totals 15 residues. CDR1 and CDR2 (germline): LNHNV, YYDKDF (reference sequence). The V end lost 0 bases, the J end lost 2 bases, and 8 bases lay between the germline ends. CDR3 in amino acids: CATSRERGGNQPQHF. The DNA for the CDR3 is TGTGCCACCAGCAGAGAGCGGGGAGGCAATCAGCCCCAGCATTTT.

DNA of the CDR3: TGTGCCAGCAGCGTATCGGCTTTAAGCGGGTACAAGGATACGCAGTATTTT. Its protein is CASSVSALSGYKDTQYF. The chain recombines TRBV9 with TRBJ2-3; tentative D call: TRBD2 (6 bases). The CDR3 covers 17 residues. Per the germline V gene, CDR1 is SGDLS and CDR2 is YYNGEE. V lost 1 base and J lost 6, with 21 bases in between.

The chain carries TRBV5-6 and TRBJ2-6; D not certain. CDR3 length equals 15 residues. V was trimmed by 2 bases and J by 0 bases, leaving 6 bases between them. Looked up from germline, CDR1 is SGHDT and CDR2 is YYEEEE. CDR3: CASSLGVSGANVLTF. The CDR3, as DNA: TGTGCCAGCAGCTTAGGTGTCTCTGGGGCCAACGTCCTGACTTTC.